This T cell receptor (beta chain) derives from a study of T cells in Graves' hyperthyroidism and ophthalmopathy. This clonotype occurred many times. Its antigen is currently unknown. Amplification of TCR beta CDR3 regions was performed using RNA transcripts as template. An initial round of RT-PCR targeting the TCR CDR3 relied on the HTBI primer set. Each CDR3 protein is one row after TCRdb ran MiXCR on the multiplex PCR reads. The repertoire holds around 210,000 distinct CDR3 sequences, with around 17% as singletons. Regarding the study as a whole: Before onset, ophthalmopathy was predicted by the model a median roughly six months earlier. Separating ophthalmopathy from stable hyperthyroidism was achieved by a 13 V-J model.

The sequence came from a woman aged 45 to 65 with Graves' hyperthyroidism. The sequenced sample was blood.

The CDR3: CASSLRGLGPYEQYF. CDR3 sequence (DNA): TGTGCCAGCAGTTTAAGGGGTTTGGGGCCCTACGAGCAGTACTTC. The rearrangement uses TRBV27 and TRBJ2-7; possibly TRBD1 for D (5 bases). This CDR3 is built from 15 residues. Germline lookup yields CDR1 MNHEY and CDR2 SMNVEV (reference sequence). The ends were cut back, 2 bases at V and 2 bases at J, with 13 bases in the middle.